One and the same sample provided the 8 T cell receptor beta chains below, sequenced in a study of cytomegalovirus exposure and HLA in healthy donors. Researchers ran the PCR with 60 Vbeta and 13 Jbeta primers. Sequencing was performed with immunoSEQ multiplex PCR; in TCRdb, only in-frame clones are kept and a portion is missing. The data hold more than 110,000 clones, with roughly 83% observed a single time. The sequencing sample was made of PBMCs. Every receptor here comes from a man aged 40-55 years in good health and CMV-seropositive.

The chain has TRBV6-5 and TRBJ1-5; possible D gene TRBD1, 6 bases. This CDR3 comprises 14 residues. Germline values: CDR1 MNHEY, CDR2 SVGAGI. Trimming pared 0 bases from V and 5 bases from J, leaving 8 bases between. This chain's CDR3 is CASSYSYRDQPQHF. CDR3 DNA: TGTGCCAGCAGTTACTCTTACAGGGATCAGCCCCAGCATTTT.

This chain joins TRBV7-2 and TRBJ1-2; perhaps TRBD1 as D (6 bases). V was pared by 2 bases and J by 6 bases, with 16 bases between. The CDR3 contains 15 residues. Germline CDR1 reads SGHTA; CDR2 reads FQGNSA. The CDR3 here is CASSLPRDTPDGYTF. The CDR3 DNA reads TGTGCCAGCAGCTTACCCCGGGACACTCCCGATGGCTACACCTTC.

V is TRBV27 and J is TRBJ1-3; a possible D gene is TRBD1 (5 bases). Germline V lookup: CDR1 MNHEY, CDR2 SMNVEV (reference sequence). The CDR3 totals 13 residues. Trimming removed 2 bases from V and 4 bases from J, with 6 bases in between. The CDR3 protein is CASSLQGGNTIYF. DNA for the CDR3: TGTGCCAGCAGTTTACAGGGAGGAAACACCATATATTTT.

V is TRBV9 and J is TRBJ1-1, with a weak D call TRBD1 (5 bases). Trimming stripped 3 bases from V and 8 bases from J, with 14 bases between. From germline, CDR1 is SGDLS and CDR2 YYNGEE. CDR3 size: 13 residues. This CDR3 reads CASSAGGELEAFF. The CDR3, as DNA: TGTGCCAGCAGCGCCGGGGGGGAGTTGGAAGCTTTCTTT.

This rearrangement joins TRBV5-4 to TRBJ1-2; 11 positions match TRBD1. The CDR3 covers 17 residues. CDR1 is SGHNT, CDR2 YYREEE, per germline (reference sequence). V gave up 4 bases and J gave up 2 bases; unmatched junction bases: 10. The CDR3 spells CASSPWTGGAGNYGYTF. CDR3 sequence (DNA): TGTGCCAGCAGCCCTTGGACAGGGGGCGCTGGGAACTATGGCTACACCTTC.

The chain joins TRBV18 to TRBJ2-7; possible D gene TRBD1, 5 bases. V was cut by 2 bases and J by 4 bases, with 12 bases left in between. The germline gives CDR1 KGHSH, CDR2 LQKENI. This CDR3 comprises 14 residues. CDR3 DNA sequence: TGTGCCAGCTCACCAGCAGGGTGGAGTTACGAGCAGTACTTC. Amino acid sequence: CASSPAGWSYEQYF.

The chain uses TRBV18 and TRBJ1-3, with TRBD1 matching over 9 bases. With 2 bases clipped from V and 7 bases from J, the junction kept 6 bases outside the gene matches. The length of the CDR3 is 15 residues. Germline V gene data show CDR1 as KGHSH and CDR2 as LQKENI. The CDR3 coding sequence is TGTGCCAGCTCACCAACCCTCGGACAGGGGAACACCATATATTTT. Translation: CASSPTLGQGNTIYF.

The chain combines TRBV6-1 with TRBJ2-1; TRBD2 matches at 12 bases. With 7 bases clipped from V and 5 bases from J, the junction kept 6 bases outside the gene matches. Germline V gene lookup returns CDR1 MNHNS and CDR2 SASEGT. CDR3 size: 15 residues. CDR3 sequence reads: CASKMGLAGDNEQFF. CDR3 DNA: TGTGCCAGCAAGATGGGACTAGCGGGCGACAATGAGCAGTTCTTC.